The 10 T cell receptor beta chains reported below all come from one sample, sequenced in a study of CD8 T cells in Susac syndrome. After extraction with the RNeasy kit, about 0.45 to 1 ug of the RNA was reverse transcribed using random hexamers. TCRdb ran MiXCR on the immunoSEQ multiplex PCR reads and lists one entry per CDR3 protein. The sample has some 150,000 distinct CDR3 sequences, 95% to 96% seen once; the top ten hold about 0.15%. The sequencing sample was made of CD8+ T cells from PBMCs. These receptors all stem from a human donor with multiple sclerosis.

This sequence joins TRBV12-5 and TRBJ2-1; 9 nucleotides agree with TRBD1. V lost 6 bases to trimming and J lost 4 bases; unmatched junction nucleotides: 7. Germline V CDR1 and CDR2: LGHNT, FRNRAP. This CDR3 contains 15 residues. The CDR3 bases are TGTGCTAGTGGACTAGGACAGGGGATTTACAATGAGCAGTTCTTC. Translating it yields CASGLGQGIYNEQFF.

The chain combines TRBV2 with TRBJ2-7; D is uncertain. This CDR3 comprises 10 residues. Trimming stripped 8 bases from V and 1 base from J, with 3 bases between. The germline CDR1 and CDR2 sequences are SNHLY and FYNNEI. The CDR3 is CASASYEQYF. The CDR3 nucleotides read TGTGCCAGCGCATCCTACGAGCAGTACTTC.

V is TRBV18 and J is TRBJ2-1; TRBD2 is a possible D gene (6 bases). The CDR3 runs to 14 residues. The germline gives CDR1 KGHSH, CDR2 LQKENI. Deletions cut 3 bases from V and 7 bases from J, with 13 bases between. Here the CDR3 DNA reads TGTGCCAGCTCACCGTCGACTAGTTGGAATGAGCAGTTCTTC. Translated, it gives CASSPSTSWNEQFF.

The genes are TRBV19 and TRBJ1-2; 9 bases match TRBD1. V was clipped by 0 bases and J by 4 bases; unmatched bases: 12. This CDR3 region has 18 residues. Germline-derived CDR1 and CDR2 are LNHDA and SQIVND (reference sequence). The CDR3 DNA follows: TGTGCCAGTAGTATAGAAGGGACAGGGACCGCACTAATCTATGGCTACACCTTC. It encodes CASSIEGTGTALIYGYTF.

Comments on this clonotype: A much larger clone lies a single base off, so this may be a read error. The CDR3, as DNA: TGTGCCAGCAGCTTAGGACAGGTGAACACTGAAGCTTTCTTT. Protein product: CASSLGQVNTEAFF. The rearrangement joins TRBV13 to TRBJ1-1; a possible D gene is TRBD1 (5 bases). The V gene's germline CDR1 is PRHDT and CDR2 FYEKMQ (reference sequence). V shed 0 bases and J shed 0 bases, with 5 bases lying between them. The CDR3 is made up of 14 amino acids.

The chain recombines TRBV5-1 with TRBJ2-1; possible D gene TRBD1, 5 bases. Trimming left V 4 bases short and J 2 bases short, with 13 bases between. In germline, CDR1 is SGHRS, CDR2 YFSETQ. The CDR3 is 15 amino acids. The DNA for the CDR3 is TGCGCCAGCAGCCGAGGAGTGGGGCCCTACAATGAGCAGTTCTTC. Amino acid sequence: CASSRGVGPYNEQFF.

This sequence joins TRBV20-1 and TRBJ1-1; 9 nucleotides agree with TRBD1. CDR3 size: 18 residues. V lost 1 base, J lost 1 base, and 13 bases stayed unmatched. In germline, CDR1 is DFQATT, CDR2 SNEGSKA (reference sequence). CDR3 in amino acids: CSARGGAGQGLKNTEAFF. The CDR3 bases are TGCAGTGCTAGAGGAGGAGCCGGACAGGGGCTGAAGAACACTGAAGCTTTCTTT.

The V call is TRBV7-3, the J call TRBJ2-1; 8 bases map to TRBD2. The CDR3 is 16 residues long. The germline CDR1 and CDR2 sequences are SGHTA and FQGTGA. Trimming removed 5 bases from V and 0 bases from J; junction bases left unmatched: 6. The CDR3 DNA reads as TGTGCCAGCAGCACCTACGGGGGGGTCTCCTACAATGAGCAGTTCTTC. Its translation is CASSTYGGVSYNEQFF.

The J gene is TRBJ2-5, the V gene TRBV12-3 or TRBV12-4; TRBD2 matches 11 bases. V dropped 5 bases and J dropped 3; count of bases not matched to a gene: 5. CDR3 length: 15 residues. CDR3 in DNA: TGTGCCAGCAGTCCCATAGCGGGGGGGAAAGAGACCCAGTACTTC. Its protein is CASSPIAGGKETQYF.

This chain links TRBV4-1 with TRBJ2-7, with 11 bases matching TRBD2. This CDR3 has 15 residues. Germline V gene sequence: CDR1 MGHRA, CDR2 YSYEKL. After removal of 1 base from V and 6 bases from J, the junction contained 5 bases not matched to a gene. The CDR3 protein is CASSQVLAGGLEQYF. The CDR3 nucleotides read TGCGCCAGCAGCCAAGTATTAGCGGGGGGGCTCGAGCAGTACTTC.